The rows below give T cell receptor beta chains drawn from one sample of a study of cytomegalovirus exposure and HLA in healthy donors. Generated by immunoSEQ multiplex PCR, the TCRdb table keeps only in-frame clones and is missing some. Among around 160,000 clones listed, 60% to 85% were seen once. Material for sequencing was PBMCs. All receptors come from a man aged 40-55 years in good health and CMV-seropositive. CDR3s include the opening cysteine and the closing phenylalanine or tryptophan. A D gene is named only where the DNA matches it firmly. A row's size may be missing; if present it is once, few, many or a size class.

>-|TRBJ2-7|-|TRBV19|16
TGTGCCAGTAGTATAGATTGGGGCAGACTCTCCTGCGAGCAGTACTTC
CASSIDWGRLSCEQYF
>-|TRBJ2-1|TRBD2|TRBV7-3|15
TGTGCCAGCAGCGGCGGGCGGGAGGTTGGCAATGAGCAGTTCTTC
CASSGGREVGNEQFF
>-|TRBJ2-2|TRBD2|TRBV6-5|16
TGTGCCAGCAGTTACTGGACTAGCGGGACCCGGGGGGAGCTGTTTTTT
CASSYWTSGTRGELFF
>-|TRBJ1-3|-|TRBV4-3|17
TGCGCCAGCAGCTTCGGAGTTGGGGGCAGCTCTGGAAACACCATATATTTT
CASSFGVGGSSGNTIYF
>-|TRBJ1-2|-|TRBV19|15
TGTGCCAGTAGTATCTATAAGGGGCCTGGATATGGCTACACCTTC
CASSIYKGPGYGYTF
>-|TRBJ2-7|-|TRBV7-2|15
TGTGCCAGCAGCACAAACCCCCGGACTTCTTACGAGCAGTACTTC
CASSTNPRTSYEQYF
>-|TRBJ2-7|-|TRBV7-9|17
TGTGCCAGCAGCGCACCCCGGGCGGGGACGAGCTCCTACGAGCAGTACTTC
CASSAPRAGTSSYEQYF
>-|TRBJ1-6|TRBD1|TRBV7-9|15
TGTGCCAGCAGCTTCGGGGACAGGGGTTTTTCACCCCTCCACTTT
CASSFGDRGFSPLHF
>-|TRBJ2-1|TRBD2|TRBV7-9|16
TGTGCCAGCAGCTTGGGGGGGGAAGGGAGGTACAATGAGCAGTTCTTC
CASSLGGEGRYNEQFF
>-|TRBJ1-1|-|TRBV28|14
TGTGCCAGCAGCAGTGGAGGGGCGGCACTTGAAGCTTTCTTT
CASSSGGAALEAFF
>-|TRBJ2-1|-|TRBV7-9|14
TGTGCCAGCAGCTCCTCGACTAGTCCGGGTGAGCAGTTCTTC
CASSSSTSPGEQFF
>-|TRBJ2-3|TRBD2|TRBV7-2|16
TGTGCCAGCAGTCAACTAGCGGGACTGAGGACAGATACGCAGTATTTT
CASSQLAGLRTDTQYF
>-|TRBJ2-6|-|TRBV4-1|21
TGCGCCAGCAGCCAAATCAGCCTAGGTGTTGCGGTCAAATCTGGGGCCAACGTCCTGACTTTC
CASSQISLGVAVKSGANVLTF
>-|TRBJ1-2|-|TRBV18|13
TGTGCCAGCTCATCCGACACTAACTATGGCTACACCTTC
CASSSDTNYGYTF
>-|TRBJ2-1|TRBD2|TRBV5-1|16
TGCGCCAGCAGCCTGGGCTGGGGGGGTAATCCGAATGAGCAGTTCTTC
CASSLGWGGNPNEQFF
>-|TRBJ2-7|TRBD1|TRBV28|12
TGTGCCAGCAGACTGACAGGGTACGAGCAGTACTTC
CASRLTGYEQYF
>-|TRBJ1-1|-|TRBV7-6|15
TGTGCCAGCAGTCCCCAACGGCGGGGGAACACTGAAGCTTTCTTT
CASSPQRRGNTEAFF
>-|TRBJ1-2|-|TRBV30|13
TGTGCCTGGAGTGTGAAAGGGGCCTATGGCTACACCTTC
CAWSVKGAYGYTF
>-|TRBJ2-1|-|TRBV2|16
TGTGCCAGCAGTGAGCGGGGCAGGGTGCCCTACAATGAGCAGTTCTTC
CASSERGRVPYNEQFF
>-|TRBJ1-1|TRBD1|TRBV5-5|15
TGTGCCAGCAGCTTGGAGGCAGGGGGAAGTGCTGAAGCTTTCTTT
CASSLEAGGSAEAFF
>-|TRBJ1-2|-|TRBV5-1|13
TGCGCCAGCAGCTTGGCCAGGAACTATGGCTACACCTTC
CASSLARNYGYTF
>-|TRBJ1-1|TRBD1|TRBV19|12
TGTGCCACCGGGGACAGTATTACTGAAGCTTTCTTT
CATGDSITEAFF
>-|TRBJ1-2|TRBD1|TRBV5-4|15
TGTGCCAGCAGCTTTGACCAGACAGGGAACTATGGCTACACCTTC
CASSFDQTGNYGYTF
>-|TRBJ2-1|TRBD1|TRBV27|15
TGTGCCAGCAGGCGGTACAGGGGGATCCGCGATGAGCAGTTCTTC
CASRRYRGIRDEQFF
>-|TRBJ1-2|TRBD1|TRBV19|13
TGTGCCAGTAGTGGGACAGGGGGCGTTGGCTACACCTTC
CASSGTGGVGYTF
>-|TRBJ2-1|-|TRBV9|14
TGTGCCAGCAGCGTCCTGGGGGGTCCCAATGAGCAGTTCTTC
CASSVLGGPNEQFF
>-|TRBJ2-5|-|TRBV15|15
TGTGCCACCAGCAGCTCTGGGACTGCCTGGGAGACCCAGTACTTC
CATSSSGTAWETQYF
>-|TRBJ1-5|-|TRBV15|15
TGTGCCACCAGCAGAGATTCAGGGGCGGATCAGCCCCAGCATTTT
CATSRDSGADQPQHF
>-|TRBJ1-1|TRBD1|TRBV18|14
TGTGCCAGCTCACCAAAGGGGGCAGGGGCTGAAGCTTTCTTT
CASSPKGAGAEAFF
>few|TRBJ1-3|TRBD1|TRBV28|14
TGTGCCAGCGTATCAGGGGGCTCAGGAAACACCATATATTTT
CASVSGGSGNTIYF
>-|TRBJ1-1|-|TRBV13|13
TGTGCCAGCAGCTTAACAAGAATGGCTGAAGCTTTCTTT
CASSLTRMAEAFF
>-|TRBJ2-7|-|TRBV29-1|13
TGCAGCGTTGAAGATAAAATCTCCTACGAGCAGTACTTC
CSVEDKISYEQYF
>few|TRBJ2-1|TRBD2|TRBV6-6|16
TGTGCCAGCAGTTATGGAAGCGGGAGGTCCTACAATGAGCAGTTCTTC
CASSYGSGRSYNEQFF
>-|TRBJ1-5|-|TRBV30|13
TGTGCCTGTTCAGGCGATAGCAATCAGCCCCAGCATTTT
CACSGDSNQPQHF
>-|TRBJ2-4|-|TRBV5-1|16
TGCGCCAGCAGCTTGTTTGCGGCAGGGGCCAAAAACAGTCAGTACTTC
CASSLFAAGAKNSQYF
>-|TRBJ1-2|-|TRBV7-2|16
TGTGCCAGCAGTTTAGTAGGTTCGGACATGGCTTATGGCTACACCTTC
CASSLVGSDMAYGYTF
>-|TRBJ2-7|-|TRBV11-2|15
TGTGCCAGCAGTTGGAACAGCGATCATTCGGGGGAGCAGTACTTC
CASSWNSDHSGEQYF
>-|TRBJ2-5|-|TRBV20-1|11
TGCAGTGCTAGTAAACTGGAGACCCAGTACTTC
CSASKLETQYF
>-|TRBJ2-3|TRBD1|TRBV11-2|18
TGTGCCAGCAGCTTATGGGGGGAGAGCAGGGGGCGCCCAGATACGCAGTATTTT
CASSLWGESRGRPDTQYF
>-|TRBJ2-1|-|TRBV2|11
TGTGCCAGCAGTGAGGGGCTTAAGCAGTTCTTC
CASSEGLKQFF
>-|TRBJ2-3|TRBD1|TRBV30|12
TGTGCCTGTGGACAGGGGGCAGATACGCAGTATTTT
CACGQGADTQYF
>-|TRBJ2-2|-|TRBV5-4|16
TGTGCCAGCAGCTTGGTCCCCCTAGGAGACACCGGGGAGCTGTTTTTT
CASSLVPLGDTGELFF
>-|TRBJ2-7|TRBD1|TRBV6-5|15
TGTGCCAGCAGTAAGGGACAGGTGAGCTCCTACGAGCAGTACTTC
CASSKGQVSSYEQYF
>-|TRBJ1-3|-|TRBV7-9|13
TGTGCCAGCAGCCCCGTCGCGGGAAACACCATATATTTT
CASSPVAGNTIYF
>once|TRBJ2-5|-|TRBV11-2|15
TGTGCCAGCAGTCTAGGAGAGGTAGCGTTCGAGACCCAGTACTTC
CASSLGEVAFETQYF
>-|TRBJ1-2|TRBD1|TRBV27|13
TGTGCCAGCAGTCTGGACAGGGGATCTGGCTACACCTTC
CASSLDRGSGYTF
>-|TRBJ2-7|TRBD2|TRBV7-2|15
TGTGCCAGCAGCTTAGGAGCGGCGGGAGCCTACGAGCAGTACTTC
CASSLGAAGAYEQYF
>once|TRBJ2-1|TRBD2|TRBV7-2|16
TGTGCCAGCAGCTTCGGTGCGGGAGGTAGCCGGAATGAGCAGTTCTTC
CASSFGAGGSRNEQFF
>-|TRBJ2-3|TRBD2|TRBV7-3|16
TGTGCCAGCAGCTTAGGGGCTAGCGGACTCACAGATACGCAGTATTTT
CASSLGASGLTDTQYF
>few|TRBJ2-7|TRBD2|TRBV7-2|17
TGTGCCAGCAGCTTAACTACTAGCGGGAGGAGGGGTTACGAGCAGTACTTC
CASSLTTSGRRGYEQYF
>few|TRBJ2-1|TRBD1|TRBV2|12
TGTGCCAGCATGGGGACAGGGACTGAGCAGTTCTTC
CASMGTGTEQFF
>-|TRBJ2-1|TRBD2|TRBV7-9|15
TGTGCCAGCAGCCACACTAGCGGACCTGGGGATGAGCAGTTCTTC
CASSHTSGPGDEQFF
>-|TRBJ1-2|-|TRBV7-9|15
TGTTCCAGCAGCTTAGCGGAGACAGACCCGTATGGCTACACCTTC
CSSSLAETDPYGYTF
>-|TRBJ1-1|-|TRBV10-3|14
TGTGCCATCAGTGGGGGGGGTTCGAACACTGAAGCTTTCTTT
CAISGGGSNTEAFF
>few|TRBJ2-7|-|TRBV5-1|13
TGCGCCAGCAGCTTGGGCGGGGACGGCGAGCAGTACTTC
CASSLGGDGEQYF
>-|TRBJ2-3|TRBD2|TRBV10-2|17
TGCGCCAGCACCTCACTAGCGGGGGATACTAGCACAGATACGCAGTATTTT
CASTSLAGDTSTDTQYF
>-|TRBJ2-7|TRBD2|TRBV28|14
TGTGCCAGCAGTACCACCCGGGGGGCCTACGAGCAGTACTTC
CASSTTRGAYEQYF
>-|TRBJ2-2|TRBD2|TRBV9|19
TGTGCCAGCAGCCTGGGAGGGACTAGCGGGAGGACTCGCACCGGGGAGCTGTTTTTT
CASSLGGTSGRTRTGELFF
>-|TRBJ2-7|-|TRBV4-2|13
TGTGCCAGCAGCCAAGTCGAGGTTAACGAGCAGTACTTC
CASSQVEVNEQYF